This T cell receptor (beta chain) appears in the sequencing data of a study of blood T cell repertoires in COVID-19. As for the study in general: In each case, the material was cDNA or gDNA derived from T cells, B-cell-depleted T cells, or PBMCs.

Assay: immunoSEQ multiplex PCR; the TCRdb copy retains only in-frame clones and omits some. This sample has roughly 520,000 clones, with around 89% found just once. Germline loops: CDR1 SGHTA, CDR2 FQGNSA. The CDR3 is 13 residues long. V lost 0 bases, J lost 6 bases, and 2 bases stayed unmatched. All enrollees were roughly 18 to 100 years old and from fewer than 25 US areas. Which cohort a participant joined came from the clinical history participants gave. Two negative PCRs, clearance, or symptom resolution characterized the recovered Cohort 3 donors. The chain joins TRBV7-2 to TRBJ2-7; 7 bases agree with TRBD2. The specimen was PBMCs or T cells enriched from blood (not recorded which). This receptor was taken from a woman aged 40-49 years who had recovered from COVID-19. CDR3 DNA: TGTGCCAGCAGCTTAGCGCGGGGGTCCGAGCAGTACTTC. Protein product: CASSLARGSEQYF.